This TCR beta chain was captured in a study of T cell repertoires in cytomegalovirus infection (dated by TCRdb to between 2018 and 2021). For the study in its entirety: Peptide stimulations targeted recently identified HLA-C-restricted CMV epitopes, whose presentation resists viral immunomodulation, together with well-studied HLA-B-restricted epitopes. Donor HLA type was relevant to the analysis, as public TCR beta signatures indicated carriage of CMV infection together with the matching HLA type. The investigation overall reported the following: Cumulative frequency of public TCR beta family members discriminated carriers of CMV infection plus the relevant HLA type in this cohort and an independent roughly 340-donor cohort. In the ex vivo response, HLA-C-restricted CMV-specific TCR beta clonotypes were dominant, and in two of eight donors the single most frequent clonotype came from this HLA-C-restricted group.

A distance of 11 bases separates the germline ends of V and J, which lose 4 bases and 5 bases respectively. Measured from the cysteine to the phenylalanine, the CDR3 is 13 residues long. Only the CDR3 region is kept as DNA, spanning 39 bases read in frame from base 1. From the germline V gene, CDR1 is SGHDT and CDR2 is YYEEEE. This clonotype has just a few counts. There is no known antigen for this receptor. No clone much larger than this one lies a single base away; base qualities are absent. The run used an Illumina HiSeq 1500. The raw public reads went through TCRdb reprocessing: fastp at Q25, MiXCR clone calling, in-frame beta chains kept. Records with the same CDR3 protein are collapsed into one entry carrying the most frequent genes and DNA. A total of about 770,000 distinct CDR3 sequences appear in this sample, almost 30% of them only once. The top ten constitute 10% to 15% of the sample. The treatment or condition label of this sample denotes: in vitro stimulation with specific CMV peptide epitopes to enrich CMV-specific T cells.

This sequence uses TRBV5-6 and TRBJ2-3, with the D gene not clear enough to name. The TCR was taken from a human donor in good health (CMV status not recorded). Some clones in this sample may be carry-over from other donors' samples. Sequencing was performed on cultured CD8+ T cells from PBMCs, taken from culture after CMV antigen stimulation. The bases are TGTGCCAGCAGCCAAGGTGCGCGAGATACGCAGTATTTT. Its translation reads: CASSQGARDTQYF.